This section outlines one TCR beta chain sequence together with its context. The data are from a study of T cell changes during pregnancy in multiple sclerosis. TCRdb keeps only in-frame clones here, not all; method: immunoSEQ multiplex PCR. Seen here are about 120,000 clones, roughly 92% observed once, and the top ten hold approximately 5.8%. CDR1 and CDR2 from the germline V gene are MNHEY and SMNVEV (reference sequence). This CDR3 is built from 12 residues. Trimming removed 6 bases from V and 6 bases from J, with 11 bases in between. This specimen was peripheral blood, taken before pregnancy. This clonotype was sampled from a female donor with multiple sclerosis, enrolled in a pregnancy study. The V gene is TRBV27, the J gene TRBJ1-2, with D possibly being TRBD1 (5 bases). The CDR3 DNA reads as TGTGCCAGCAGGCTGGGGGGGAATGGCTACACCTTC. As protein: CASRLGGNGYTF.